Each of the 9 T cell receptor beta chains below was sequenced from the same sample in a study of T cells in Graves' hyperthyroidism and ophthalmopathy. Regions amplified from RNA transcripts were the TCR beta CDR3 regions. TCR CDR3 regions were first amplified by RT-PCR with HTBI primers. TCRdb reprocessed the multiplex PCR reads via MiXCR and lists one record per CDR3 protein. The profile shows about 840,000 distinct CDR3 sequences, around 39% of them singletons. The sequenced sample consisted of blood. The receptors derive from a young man with Graves' hyperthyroidism.

The chain is built from TRBV20-1 and TRBJ2-7; D ambiguous. The CDR3 is 13 amino acids. The V end lost 8 bases, the J end lost 2 bases, and 16 bases lay between the germline ends. Germline V CDR1 and CDR2: DFQATT, SNEGSKA (reference sequence). CDR3 bases: TGCAGTACGCCCAGACTGGGGACCTACGAGCAGTACTTC. It is translated as CSTPRLGTYEQYF.

Turning to this clonotype: A much larger clone lies a single base off, so this may be a read error. The CDR3, as DNA: TGCAGTGCTGGGGAGGGGACTAGCGCCTACGAGCAGTACTTC. Protein sequence: CSAGEGTSAYEQYF. The rearrangement joins TRBV20-1 to TRBJ2-7; 10 bases fit TRBD2. Trimming at V came to 5 bases and at J to 2 bases, leaving 6 bases not matched to a gene. Germline lookup yields CDR1 DFQATT and CDR2 SNEGSKA (reference sequence). The CDR3 is made up of 14 amino acids.

The gene calls are TRBV19 and TRBJ2-7, with a tentative D call TRBD1 (6 bases). Germline CDR1 LNHDA, CDR2 SQIVND (reference sequence). The CDR3 is 15 amino acids. With 6 bases removed from V and 2 bases from J, the gap between germline ends came to 17 bases. CDR3 loop: CASSPGEGETYEQYF. The CDR3 nucleotides are TGTGCCAGTAGCCCAGGGGAAGGGGAAACCTACGAGCAGTACTTC.

This clonotype was seen many times. The chain couples TRBV2 to TRBJ2-7; tentatively, D is TRBD2 (6 bases). Germline V lookup: CDR1 SNHLY, CDR2 FYNNEI. The CDR3 is 12 amino acids. V was shortened by 6 bases and J by 3 bases, with 9 bases between the two germline ends. The CDR3 region is CASRTGVYEQYF. The CDR3 bases are TGTGCCAGCAGGACGGGGGTCTACGAGCAGTACTTC. The full variable domain, its missing parts supplied by reference TRBV2 and TRBJ2-7, is EPEVTQTPSHQVTQMGQEVILRCVPISNHLYFYWYRQILGQKVEFLVSFYNNEISEKSEIFDDQFSVERPDGSNFTLKIRSTKLEDSAMYFCASRTGVYEQYFGPGTRLTVT.

This clonotype was seen more than once but under ten times. The V call is TRBV7-9, the J call TRBJ2-5; D is undetermined. V shed 8 bases and J shed 2 bases, with 12 bases lying between them. Germline V gene data show CDR1 as SEHNR and CDR2 as FQNEAQ (reference sequence). The CDR3 runs 13 residues. As DNA, the CDR3 is TGTGCCAGCGCTCATGGTGGGCAAGAGACCCAGTACTTC. It translates to CASAHGGQETQYF.

The J gene is TRBJ2-7, the V gene TRBV7-8; 11 bases align to TRBD2. Per the germline V gene, CDR1 is SGHVS and CDR2 is FQNEAQ. The length of the CDR3 is 16 residues. V lost 3 bases and J lost 6; bases outside the gene matches: 10. The CDR3, as DNA: TGTGCCAGCAGCTTCAATCTAGCGGGAGGTTTTGGCGAGCAGTACTTC. It specifies CASSFNLAGGFGEQYF.

The J gene is TRBJ1-2, the V gene TRBV9; 8 bases line up with TRBD1. CDR3 size: 15 residues. Per the germline V gene, CDR1 is SGDLS and CDR2 is YYNGEE. The V and J ends lost 0 bases and 4 bases, in that order; junction bases with no gene match: 5. The DNA for the CDR3 is TGTGCCAGCAGCGTAGAGGGGACAGGTTCCTATGGCTACACCTTC. Translated: CASSVEGTGSYGYTF.

The table lists this clonotype with many counts. V gene TRBV7-9 combines with J gene TRBJ1-2; no firm D call. V lost 3 bases and J lost 8, with 13 bases in between. The CDR3 loop spans 13 amino acids. Germline V CDR1 and CDR2: SEHNR, FQNEAQ (reference sequence). CDR3 residues: CASSFIEEDGYTF. The CDR3 DNA sequence: TGTGCCAGCAGCTTCATTGAGGAAGACGGCTACACCTTC.

The table lists this clonotype with many counts. The J gene is TRBJ1-2, the V gene TRBV29-1; the D gene is possibly TRBD1 (5 bases). The ends were cut back, 5 bases at V and 8 bases at J, with 15 bases in the middle. The CDR3 contains 12 residues. CDR1 is SQVTM and CDR2 is ANQGSEA in the germline V gene. DNA for the CDR3: TGCAGCGTTAGTACTACCAGGGACGGCTACACCTTC. Its protein is CSVSTTRDGYTF. Variable domain in full (rest from reference TRBV29-1 and TRBJ1-2): SAVISQKPSRDICQRGTSLTIQCQVDSQVTMMFWYRQQPGQSLTLIATANQGSEATYESGFVIDKFPISRPNLTFSTLTVSNMSPEDSSIYLCSVSTTRDGYTFGSGTRLTVV.